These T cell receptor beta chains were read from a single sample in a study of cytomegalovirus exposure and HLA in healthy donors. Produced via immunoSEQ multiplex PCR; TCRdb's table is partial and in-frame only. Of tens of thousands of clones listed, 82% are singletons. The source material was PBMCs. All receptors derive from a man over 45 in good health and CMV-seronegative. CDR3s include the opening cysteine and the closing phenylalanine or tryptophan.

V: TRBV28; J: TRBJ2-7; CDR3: CASNLGQGLYF
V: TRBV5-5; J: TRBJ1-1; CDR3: CASSYPGQPNTEAFF
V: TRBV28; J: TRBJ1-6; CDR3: CASSLSDRDNSPLHF
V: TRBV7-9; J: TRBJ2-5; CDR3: CASSLGLAGVQETQYF
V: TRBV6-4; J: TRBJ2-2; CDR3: CASSEEGQGLAGELFF
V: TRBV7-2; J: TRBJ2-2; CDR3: CASSHIQGMNTGELFF
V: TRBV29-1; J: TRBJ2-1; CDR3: CSVEPSSGGANEQFF
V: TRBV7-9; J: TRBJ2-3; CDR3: CASSLAGGPSTDTQYF
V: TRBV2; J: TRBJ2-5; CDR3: CASSDGQGVTETQYF
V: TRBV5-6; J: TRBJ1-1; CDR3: CASSFGTGGANTEAFF
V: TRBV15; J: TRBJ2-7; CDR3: CATSRDLGGAREQYF
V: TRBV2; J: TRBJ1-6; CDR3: CASSEAGQRHSPLHF
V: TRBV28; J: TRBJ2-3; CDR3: CASSLLLAGGADTQYF
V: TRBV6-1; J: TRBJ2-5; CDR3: CASSAHETQYF
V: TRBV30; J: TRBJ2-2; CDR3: CAWTRQGAGELFF
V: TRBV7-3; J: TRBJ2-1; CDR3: CASSLRGLAGGNEQFF
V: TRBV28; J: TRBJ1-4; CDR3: CASFSRDRGEKLFF
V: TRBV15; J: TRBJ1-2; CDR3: CATSRDPQNYGYTF
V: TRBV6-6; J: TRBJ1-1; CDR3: CASSYSRHQNTEAFF
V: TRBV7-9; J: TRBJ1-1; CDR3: CASTERSGENTEAFF
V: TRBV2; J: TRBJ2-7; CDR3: CASSGGTVSGGEQYF
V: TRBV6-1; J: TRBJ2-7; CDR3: CASSVQAAIYEQYF
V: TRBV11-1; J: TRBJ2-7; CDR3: CASGQRDWHSYEQYF
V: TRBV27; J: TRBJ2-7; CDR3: CASSDSKETLYEQYF
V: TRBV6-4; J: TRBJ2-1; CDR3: CASSALWDSNNEQFF
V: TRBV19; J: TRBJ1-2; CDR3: CASKKANYGYTF
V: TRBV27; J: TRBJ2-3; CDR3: CASSLRGTDTQYF
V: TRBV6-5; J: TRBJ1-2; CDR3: CASSYSGRTGGGYTF
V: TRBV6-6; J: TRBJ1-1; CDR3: CASGEQTGGLNTEAFF
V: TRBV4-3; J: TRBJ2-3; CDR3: CASTPGRGTTDTQYF
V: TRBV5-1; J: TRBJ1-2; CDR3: CASSLEVPGQGNEHF
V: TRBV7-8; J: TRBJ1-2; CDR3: CASSLVRGQYGYTF
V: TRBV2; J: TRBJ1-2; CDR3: CASRTPGQKYGYTF
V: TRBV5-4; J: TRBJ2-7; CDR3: CASSGASEGGARRQYF
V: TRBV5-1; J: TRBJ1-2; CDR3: CASSQTGQLYGYTF
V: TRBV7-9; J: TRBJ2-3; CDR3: CASSLGSDTDTQYF
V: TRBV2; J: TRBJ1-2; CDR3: CASSAEAYGYTF
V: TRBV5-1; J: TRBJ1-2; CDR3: CASSVTGDGYTF
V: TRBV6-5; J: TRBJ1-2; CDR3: CASREGTGGYTF
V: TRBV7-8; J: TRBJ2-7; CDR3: CASSLEGRDRAAYEQYF